This entry describes one T cell receptor (beta chain). Its antigen is as yet unknown. A much larger clone lies a single base off, so this may be a read error. TCRs were amplified from approximately 600 ng gDNA of bulk tumor per sample. During surgery, each primary tumor gave multiple biopsies spaced as far apart as possible. The cohort was untreated, with newly diagnosed non-small cell lung cancer undergoing curative surgery. The study drew donors from newly diagnosed non-small cell lung cancer patients having surgery with curative intent. It was a multiplex PCR that amplified TCR beta CDR3, with 32 V and 13 J primers. From the multiplex PCR reads, TCRdb called clonotypes with MiXCR, one entry per CDR3 protein. Among 5,000 to 6,500 distinct CDR3 sequences, 22% were seen once, and the ten largest hold 17%. The data belong to a study of immune heterogeneity within non-small cell lung tumors. Study as a whole: Tumor histology was classified as squamous cell carcinoma in several cases, non-squamous carcinoma in roughly 11 and not otherwise specified in 1.

Whole-study findings and limits: Individual patients mostly differed in their high-frequency T-cell receptor beta clonotypes. Local T-cell clonality tracked local tumor mutational burden; the correlation was moderate but significant (R roughly 0.37).

The sample comprised lung tumor tissue. The clonotype comes from a man aged 60 to 69 with non-small cell lung cancer.

The CDR3 coding sequence is TGTGCCAGCAGAAAGCAGACAGGGTTCGACATTCAGTACTTC. Its protein product is CASRKQTGFDIQYF. V and J are TRBV6-1 and TRBJ2-4; 7 bases map to TRBD1. Germline V lookup: CDR1 MNHNS, CDR2 SASEGT. After removal of 6 bases from V and 8 bases from J, the junction contained 10 bases not matched to a gene. The CDR3 contains 14 residues.